This T cell receptor beta chain was observed in a study of blood T cell repertoires in COVID-19. Study as a whole: The origin of the acute and convalescent COVID-19 samples was the United States, Italy and Spain. Sources were T cells, B-cell-depleted T cells, or PBMCs; the material itself was cDNA or gDNA.

Trimming removed 6 bases at V and 5 bases at J, with 15 bases between. Germline lookup yields CDR1 KGHDR and CDR2 SFDVKD. CDR3 size: 14 residues. In the study's own analysis: Nucleated cell number was recorded as an estimate derived from reference gene primer amplification. Repertoires were generated with immunoSEQ multiplex PCR, while TCRdb's copy carries only in-frame clones and drops some. V, J and clone size are those of that table, while D and trimming were read from the DNA. The table includes roughly 90,000 clones, roughly 76% detected once. The sequence came from a woman of 80 years or more with active or convalescent COVID-19. The chain couples TRBV24-1 to TRBJ2-5; D perhaps matches TRBD1 (5 bases). Specimen: peripheral blood. The CDR3 loop reads CATSQNQGIETQYF. In DNA form, the CDR3 reads TGTGCCACCAGTCAAAACCAGGGTATCGAGACCCAGTACTTC.